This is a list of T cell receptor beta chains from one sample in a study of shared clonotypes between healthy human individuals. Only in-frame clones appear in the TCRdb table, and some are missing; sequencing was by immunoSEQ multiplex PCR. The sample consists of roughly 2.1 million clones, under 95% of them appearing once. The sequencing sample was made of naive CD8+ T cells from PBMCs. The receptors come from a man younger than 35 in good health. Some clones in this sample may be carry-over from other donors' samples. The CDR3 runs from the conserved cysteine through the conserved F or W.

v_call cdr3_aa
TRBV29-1 CSVPGTGGHGYTF
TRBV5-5 CASSLSQRLNEQFF
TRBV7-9 CASSTSGTYEQYF
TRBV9 CASSASGIRDTEAFF
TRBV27 CASSGQGPSNTEAFF
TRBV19 CASSIGPANEQYF
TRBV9 CASSVGAGDSYEQYF
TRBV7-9 CASSLGHTGTGTEKLFF
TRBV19 CASSIGEFLNTEAFF
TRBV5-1 CASSLPSASYNEQFF